A selection of T cell receptor beta chains follows, all from one sample in a study of Graves' ophthalmopathy and Graves' hyperthyroidism. TCRdb recomputed calls from the multiplex PCR reads with MiXCR, one row per CDR3 protein. The table records roughly 300,000 distinct CDR3 sequences, 17% of them present only once. Material for sequencing was peripheral blood. Receptor source: an adult man with Graves' ophthalmopathy. Each CDR3 is given with its conserved first and last residue. D genes are given only for firm matches. Clone size appears in some rows only: once, few, many, or a class for an expanded clone.

CDR3nt	CDR3aa	len	d_gene	abundance	j_gene	v_gene
TGTGCCAGCAGTGACCCGGGGGGGGTGGGTTCTCCCGGGGAGCTGTTTTTT	CASSDPGGVGSPGELFF	17	TRBD2	many	TRBJ2-2	TRBV12-3/TRBV12-4
TGTGCCAGCAGCCTCTCCCCGGGGGTCGGTCAGCCCCAGCATTTT	CASSLSPGVGQPQHF	15	-	many	TRBJ1-5	TRBV12-3/TRBV12-4
TGTGCCAGCAGCCAAGGGAGAGGACCGTTCTACGAGCAGTACTTC	CASSQGRGPFYEQYF	15	-	many	TRBJ2-7	TRBV4-2
TGTGCCACCAGCAGAAGGGGCGGAAAGGACCTCCGGGAGCAGTACTTC	CATSRRGGKDLREQYF	16	-	many	TRBJ2-7	TRBV15
TGTGCCATCAGTGAGTCGGGAGGGGACAGCTCGACCGGGGAGCTGTTTTTT	CAISESGGDSSTGELFF	17	-	many	TRBJ2-2	TRBV10-3
TGCAGTGCTAGCGAAGGGGGCGAACGGGGCTACACCTTC	CSASEGGERGYTF	13	TRBD1	many	TRBJ1-2	TRBV20-1
TGTGCCAGCAGCCCGTCTTTTTCGGCCGATGGCTATGGCTACACCTTC	CASSPSFSADGYGYTF	16	-	many	TRBJ1-2	TRBV7-3
TGTGCCAGCAGTAGCGGGACAGCCACCACAGAGACCCAGTACTTC	CASSSGTATTETQYF	15	-	many	TRBJ2-5	TRBV7-2
TGTGCCAGCAGTTACCTGACAGGGAACTACGAGCAGTACTTC	CASSYLTGNYEQYF	14	TRBD1	many	TRBJ2-7	TRBV6-2/TRBV6-3
TGCGCCAGCAGCTGGGGGACAGCTACACCGAACACTGAAGCTTTCTTT	CASSWGTATPNTEAFF	16	TRBD1	many	TRBJ1-1	TRBV5-1
TGTGCCAGCTCCCCCGCAGAACAGCGGGTGAACATTGAAGCTTTCTTT	CASSPAEQRVNIEAFF	16	-	few	TRBJ1-1	TRBV18
TGTGCCAGCAGTGAAGGTCTTCTTGGCGGGGAGCTGTTTTTT	CASSEGLLGGELFF	14	-	many	TRBJ2-2	TRBV2
TGTGCCAGCAGCTTGGGGCTTTCGACCTACGAGCAGTACTTC	CASSLGLSTYEQYF	14	-	many	TRBJ2-7	TRBV5-5
TGTGCCAGCAGTGACCGCGCAGGGGCAGATAATTCACCCCTCCACTTT	CASSDRAGADNSPLHF	16	-	many	TRBJ1-6	TRBV25-1
TGCGCCAGCAGCCAAGATCTCCGGGTCGCCATTTATGGCTACACCTTC	CASSQDLRVAIYGYTF	16	-	many	TRBJ1-2	TRBV4-1
TGTGCCAGCAGCCAAGAAGGAGTAGCGGGGGGGCGTAAGGATGAGCAGTTCTTC	CASSQEGVAGGRKDEQFF	18	TRBD2	many	TRBJ2-1	TRBV3-1
TGTGCCAGCAGCTCGCCTAGGACCGCGAGCTCTGGAAACACCATATATTTT	CASSSPRTASSGNTIYF	17	-	many	TRBJ1-3	TRBV7-2
TGCAGCGTTCAAGGGCAGGGGGCCACCTACGAGCAGTACTTC	CSVQGQGATYEQYF	14	TRBD1	many	TRBJ2-7	TRBV29-1
TGTGCCATCAGTGGGGCCAGCCAAACTAGCGGGGAAGAGACCCAGTACTTC	CAISGASQTSGEETQYF	17	TRBD2	many	TRBJ2-5	TRBV10-3
TGTGCCAGCAGTGAAAAGGGTGTGCGGGCTGAAGCTTTCTTT	CASSEKGVRAEAFF	14	-	many	TRBJ1-1	TRBV2
TGTGCCAGCAGTCGGACTAGCGGGTATGAGCAGTACTTC	CASSRTSGYEQYF	13	TRBD2	-	TRBJ2-7	TRBV2
TGTGCCAGCAGTTTTCCGGGGGCGGAAGGCTACACCTTC	CASSFPGAEGYTF	13	-	-	TRBJ1-2	TRBV28
TGTGCCAGCAGGAAGACAGTAGATCAGCCCCAGCATTTT	CASRKTVDQPQHF	13	-	many	TRBJ1-5	TRBV6-1
TGTGCCAGCTCTCGGGAGCGGGTCACCGGGGAGCTGTTTTTT	CASSRERVTGELFF	14	-	-	TRBJ2-2	TRBV18
TGTGCCTGGAGTTCAGGGGTTGGAAACACCATATATTTT	CAWSSGVGNTIYF	13	-	many	TRBJ1-3	TRBV30
TGCGCCAGCAGCCAAGTCGCAGGAGCTAACTATGGCTACACCTTC	CASSQVAGANYGYTF	15	-	many	TRBJ1-2	TRBV4-1
TGCAGCGTTGAAGATAGGCCAGACAACTATGGCTACACCTTC	CSVEDRPDNYGYTF	14	-	-	TRBJ1-2	TRBV29-1
TGTGCCAGCAGCCAAGGCACTGGGCACTATGGCTACACCTTC	CASSQGTGHYGYTF	14	-	many	TRBJ1-2	TRBV3-1
TGTGCCAGTAGTATTAGACAGGGCTTGGCCGGGGAGCTGTTTTTT	CASSIRQGLAGELFF	15	TRBD1	many	TRBJ2-2	TRBV19
TGTGCCAGCAACCGGCGGGGGGCCGGCTATAGCAATCAGCCCCAGCATTTT	CASNRRGAGYSNQPQHF	17	-	many	TRBJ1-5	TRBV6-4
TGTGCCAGCCGGATTGGGGGAGTTGAAGCTTTCTTT	CASRIGGVEAFF	12	-	many	TRBJ1-1	TRBV7-9
TGTGCTAGCAGCCGGACAGGGGAAGGCCAAGAGACCCAGTACTTC	CASSRTGEGQETQYF	15	TRBD1	-	TRBJ2-5	TRBV7-7
TGTGCCAGCAGTACGGGGACAGACGAGCAGTACTTC	CASSTGTDEQYF	12	TRBD1	few	TRBJ2-7	TRBV6-1
TGTGCCAGCAGCCCAGACGGACAGGCTTATCAGCCCCAGCATTTT	CASSPDGQAYQPQHF	15	TRBD1	-	TRBJ1-5	TRBV7-8
TGCAGCGTTGGGGGTCCCTCTGGAAACACCATATATTTT	CSVGGPSGNTIYF	13	-	many	TRBJ1-3	TRBV29-1
TGCGCCAGCAGCAACGGGACAGCTCTTCGAAACACCATATATTTT	CASSNGTALRNTIYF	15	TRBD1	many	TRBJ1-3	TRBV5-1
TGTGCCAGCAGCCCGCGACCTAGCGGCTCCTACGAGCGGTACTTC	CASSPRPSGSYERYF	15	TRBD2	many	TRBJ2-7	TRBV12-3/TRBV12-4
TGTGCCAGCAGCTCCCTCGACAGGGGTCTCACAGATACGCAGTATTTT	CASSSLDRGLTDTQYF	16	TRBD1	many	TRBJ2-3	TRBV13
TGTGCCAGCAGCCCTTTTTCGACCGGGACAGGCACTACCGGGGAGCTGTTTTTT	CASSPFSTGTGTTGELFF	18	TRBD1	-	TRBJ2-2	TRBV3-1
TGTGCCAGCAGTCTAGCGGGAGGGATGAACACCGGGGAGCTGTTTTTT	CASSLAGGMNTGELFF	16	TRBD2	many	TRBJ2-2	TRBV6-1
TGTGCCAGCAGCGCCTTAACAGGGTACGAGCAGTACTTC	CASSALTGYEQYF	13	-	many	TRBJ2-7	TRBV12-3/TRBV12-4
TGTGCCAGCAGTTTTTATCCAGGGAGAAGTAGCAATCAGCCCCAGCATTTT	CASSFYPGRSSNQPQHF	17	-	many	TRBJ1-5	TRBV28
TGTGCCAGCAGCAGGGGGGCTTCTAACAATCAGCCCCAGCATTTT	CASSRGASNNQPQHF	15	TRBD1	many	TRBJ1-5	TRBV6-1
TGCAGTGCTACCGGGACAACCTATGGCTACACCTTC	CSATGTTYGYTF	12	-	many	TRBJ1-2	TRBV20-1
TGTGCCAGTAGTACCCCGGGTAAAAACTATGGCTACACCTTC	CASSTPGKNYGYTF	14	-	many	TRBJ1-2	TRBV19
TGTGCCAGCAGGGGTAGAGATGAGACCTACGAGCAGTACTTC	CASRGRDETYEQYF	14	-	many	TRBJ2-7	TRBV13
TGTGCCAGCAGGACAGGGCGGGAGGAGGAGACCCAGTATTTC	CASRTGREEETQYF	14	-	-	TRBJ2-5	TRBV2
TGTGCCAGCAGTCGAAGCGGGACTCACTCCTACGAGCAGTACTTC	CASSRSGTHSYEQYF	15	TRBD2	many	TRBJ2-7	TRBV6-2/TRBV6-3
TGTGCCAGCAGCCCGTGGGACAGGGGCGGGAAGTTGGACTTC	CASSPWDRGGKLDF	14	TRBD1	-	TRBJ2-7	TRBV7-2
TGCATTGCTAGAGATCTAGGGGCAGGGGCCAACGTCCTGACTTTC	CIARDLGAGANVLTF	15	-	-	TRBJ2-6	TRBV20-1
TGTGCCAGCAGCTTGGGTTCTTTATGGACAGGGTCCCACGAGCAGTACTTC	CASSLGSLWTGSHEQYF	17	TRBD1	few	TRBJ2-7	TRBV11-1
TGTGAGACGAGACCTAACACTGAAGCTTTCTTT	CETRPNTEAFF	11	-	many	TRBJ1-1	TRBV7-9
TGTGCCAGCACCCCCCGGGGGGGGGGGATAAACACTGAAGCTTTCTTT	CASTPRGGGINTEAFF	16	-	few	TRBJ1-1	TRBV28
TGCAGTGCTAGAGCGGGGGGTGGGGAGACCCAGTATTTC	CSARAGGGETQYF	13	TRBD2	many	TRBJ2-5	TRBV20-1
TGTGCCAGCAGCCGTAATGGACCTGGACAGGGGGAAGAGACCCAGTACTTC	CASSRNGPGQGEETQYF	17	TRBD1	many	TRBJ2-5	TRBV11-1